This is a list of T cell receptor beta chains from one sample in a study of T cells in Graves' hyperthyroidism and ophthalmopathy. From the multiplex PCR reads, TCRdb called clonotypes with MiXCR, one entry per CDR3 protein. The table has more than 600,000 distinct CDR3 sequences, over 15% seen once. Sequencing input: blood. These receptors were collected from a young man with Graves' hyperthyroidism. Both conserved end residues are part of each CDR3. The D gene is left open where the match is weak. Clone size is shown for a subset of rows, as once, few, many or a class of expanded clone.

TRBJ2-1 | . | many | TRBV6-1 | TGTGCCAGCAGTGAAGCGATGGGTAGTGGGGATGAGCAGTTCTTC | CASSEAMGSGDEQFF
TRBJ2-7 | . | many | TRBV29-1 | TGCAGCGTTGTACCCGCTAGCGCGAGCTCCTACGAGCAGTACTTC | CSVVPASASSYEQYF
TRBJ2-7 | TRBD1 | few | TRBV28 | TGTGCCAGCAGACCAACAGGGGTGAGAAACGAGCAGTACTTC | CASRPTGVRNEQYF
TRBJ1-5 | . | few | TRBV7-2 | TGTGCCAGCAGCTTAGCGTTCGTTAGCAATCAGCCCCAGCATTTT | CASSLAFVSNQPQHF
TRBJ1-6 | . | . | TRBV6-2/TRBV6-3 | TGTGCCAGCACCGGGCGTTGGGGCAATTCACCCCTCCACTTT | CASTGRWGNSPLHF
TRBJ1-1 | . | few | TRBV5-6 | TGTGCCAGCAGCTTAATTCGGAGAGTCAACACTGAGGCTTTCTTT | CASSLIRRVNTEAFF
TRBJ2-1 | TRBD1 | few | TRBV10-3 | TGTGCCACCGGACAGGTGGGGGCCAATGAGCAGTTCTTC | CATGQVGANEQFF
TRBJ1-1 | . | . | TRBV3-1 | TGTGCCAGCAGCCAAGACGGAGCGAACACTGAAGCTTTCTTT | CASSQDGANTEAFF
TRBJ2-3 | TRBD1 | . | TRBV4-1 | TGCGCCAGCAGCCGGAACAGGGGCGGAGATACGCAGTATTTT | CASSRNRGGDTQYF
TRBJ2-1 | . | many | TRBV3-1 | TGTGCCAGCAGTTCGGGACTCCAGGGTAATGAGCAGTTCTTC | CASSSGLQGNEQFF
TRBJ1-4 | . | many | TRBV12-3/TRBV12-4 | TGTGCCAGCAGTTTACAGGCAACTAATGAAAAACTGTTTTTT | CASSLQATNEKLFF
TRBJ2-2 | TRBD2 | few | TRBV19 | TGTGCCAGTACCCCTCTCCGGTCTAGCGGGGCCAACACCGGGGAGCTGTTTTTT | CASTPLRSSGANTGELFF
TRBJ2-3 | TRBD2 | . | TRBV20-1 | TGCAGTGCTAGAGGGTCGAGCGGGAACACAGATACGCAGTATTTT | CSARGSSGNTDTQYF
TRBJ2-3 | . | many | TRBV11-2 | TGTGCCAGCAGCTTAGAAGTGGGGTTCTACACAGATACGCAGTATTTT | CASSLEVGFYTDTQYF
TRBJ2-5 | TRBD2 | . | TRBV28 | TGTGCCAGCAGTTTTGAACTAGCGGGAGCGGGGACCCAGTACTTC | CASSFELAGAGTQYF
TRBJ1-2 | . | many | TRBV19 | TGTGCCAGTAGTATGGCGAGCGGTCGTGCCGGCTACACCTTC | CASSMASGRAGYTF
TRBJ1-5 | . | . | TRBV4-2 | TGTGCCAGCAGCCCTACAGGGAGTTATAGCAATCAGCCCCAGCATTTT | CASSPTGSYSNQPQHF
TRBJ2-1 | . | many | TRBV13 | TGTGCCAGCAGCTTTGGGGTTAGCAATGAGCAGTTCTTC | CASSFGVSNEQFF
TRBJ1-3 | . | few | TRBV29-1 | TGCAGCGTTTCCCAGGACAGTTTCTCTGGAAACACCATATATTTT | CSVSQDSFSGNTIYF
TRBJ1-1 | . | . | TRBV5-1 | TGCGCCAGCAAAAGGGTTGACACTGAAGCTTTCTTT | CASKRVDTEAFF
TRBJ2-7 | TRBD2 | . | TRBV20-1 | TGCAGTGCTGTTAGCGGGAGAAGGGACGAGCAGTACTTC | CSAVSGRRDEQYF
TRBJ1-5 | TRBD1 | many | TRBV28 | TGTGCCAGCAGGGGTGGCAGGGGGGCTTTAAGCAATCAGCCCCAGCATTTT | CASRGGRGALSNQPQHF
TRBJ2-7 | . | few | TRBV2 | TGTGCCAGCAGTGGACGGACAGTCGGAGAGCAGTACTTC | CASSGRTVGEQYF
TRBJ1-5 | . | few | TRBV27 | TGTGCCAGCAGCGAACCAGGGGTAATTCAGCCCCAGCATTTT | CASSEPGVIQPQHF